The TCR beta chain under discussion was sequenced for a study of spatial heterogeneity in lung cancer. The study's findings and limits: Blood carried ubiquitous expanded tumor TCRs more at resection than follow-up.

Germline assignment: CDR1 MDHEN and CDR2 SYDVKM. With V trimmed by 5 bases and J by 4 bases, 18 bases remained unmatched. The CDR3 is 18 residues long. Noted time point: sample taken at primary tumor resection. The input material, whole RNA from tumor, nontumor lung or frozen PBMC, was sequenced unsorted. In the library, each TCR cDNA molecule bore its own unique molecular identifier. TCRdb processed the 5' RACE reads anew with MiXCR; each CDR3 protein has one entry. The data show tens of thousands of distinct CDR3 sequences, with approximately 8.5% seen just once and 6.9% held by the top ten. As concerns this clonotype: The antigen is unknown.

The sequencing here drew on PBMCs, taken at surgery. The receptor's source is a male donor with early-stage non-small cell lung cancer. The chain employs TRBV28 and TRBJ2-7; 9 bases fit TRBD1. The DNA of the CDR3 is TGTGCCAGCAGTCCAAACCGGGACAGGGCTCCCCGATCTTACGAGCAGTACTTC. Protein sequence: CASSPNRDRAPRSYEQYF.